A selection of T cell receptor beta chains follows, all from one sample in a study of blood T cell repertoires in COVID-19. Here immunoSEQ multiplex PCR was the method, and the copy in TCRdb shows in-frame clones only, minus some. The sample includes a few hundred thousand clones, over 80% of them seen just once. Sequencing was performed on PBMCs or T cells enriched from blood (not recorded which). The receptors shown here come from a woman aged 45 to 65 who had recovered from COVID-19. The CDR3 runs from the conserved cysteine through the conserved F or W. The D gene is left open where the match is weak. Size tells how often a clone was seen (once, few, many) or the class of an expanded clone, and some rows leave it out.

clone size: .
D gene: .
J gene: TRBJ1-6
V gene: TRBV6-5
CDR3 DNA: TGTGCCAGCAGGTTGGCTGATTCACCCCTCCACTTT
CDR3 protein: CASRLADSPLHF

clone size: once
D gene: .
J gene: TRBJ1-2
V gene: TRBV7-9
CDR3 DNA: TGTGCCAGCAGCTTAGAGTGGGCAGGTACTAACTATGGCTACACCTTC
CDR3 protein: CASSLEWAGTNYGYTF

clone size: once
D gene: .
J gene: TRBJ1-1
V gene: TRBV25-1
CDR3 DNA: TGTGCCAGCAGTGGGGACGGGAGGACTGAAGCTTTCTTT
CDR3 protein: CASSGDGRTEAFF

clone size: .
D gene: TRBD2
J gene: TRBJ2-3
V gene: TRBV5-4
CDR3 DNA: TGTGCCAGCTTCTCCGGGGGGGGAGCCACAGATACGCAGTATTTT
CDR3 protein: CASFSGGGATDTQYF

clone size: .
D gene: .
J gene: TRBJ1-6
V gene: TRBV12-3/TRBV12-4
CDR3 DNA: TGTGCCAGCAGCCAGACAGATAATTCACCCCTCCACTTT
CDR3 protein: CASSQTDNSPLHF

clone size: .
D gene: TRBD1
J gene: TRBJ1-4
V gene: TRBV7-2
CDR3 DNA: TGTGCCAGCAGCTCTGGACAGGGGCCGCCTCTGTTTTTT
CDR3 protein: CASSSGQGPPLFF

clone size: .
D gene: .
J gene: TRBJ1-6
V gene: TRBV19
CDR3 DNA: TGTGCCACCCAAGGGGGGGGTCGAGGGTTCCACTTT
CDR3 protein: CATQGGGRGFHF

clone size: .
D gene: TRBD1
J gene: TRBJ1-6
V gene: TRBV28
CDR3 DNA: TGTGCCAGCAGGTCCGGGACAGGGGTCTCACCCCTCCACTTT
CDR3 protein: CASRSGTGVSPLHF

clone size: few
D gene: .
J gene: TRBJ1-2
V gene: TRBV7-9
CDR3 DNA: TGTGCCAGCCACGGGGGGCAGGGCTACACCTTC
CDR3 protein: CASHGGQGYTF

clone size: .
D gene: TRBD1
J gene: TRBJ1-1
V gene: TRBV5-1
CDR3 DNA: TGCGCCAGCAGCTTTGGACAGGGGATGAGCACTGAAGCTTTCTTT
CDR3 protein: CASSFGQGMSTEAFF

clone size: .
D gene: .
J gene: TRBJ1-1
V gene: TRBV30
CDR3 DNA: TGTGCCTGGACTAGGAGGGCGGGGACTGAAGCTTTCTTT
CDR3 protein: CAWTRRAGTEAFF

clone size: .
D gene: TRBD1
J gene: TRBJ1-5
V gene: TRBV15
CDR3 DNA: TGTGCCACCAGCAGAGAGGGGGACAGTGAGTTTGGTCGGCAGCCCCAGCATTTT
CDR3 protein: CATSREGDSEFGRQPQHF

clone size: few
D gene: TRBD1
J gene: TRBJ1-2
V gene: TRBV7-9
CDR3 DNA: TGTGCCAGCAGCGCAGGACAGGGGGCAGGGTATGGCTACACCTTC
CDR3 protein: CASSAGQGAGYGYTF

clone size: .
D gene: .
J gene: TRBJ1-1
V gene: TRBV5-1
CDR3 DNA: TGCGCCAGCAGCTCGGGACACCTGAACACTGAAGCTTTCTTT
CDR3 protein: CASSSGHLNTEAFF

clone size: .
D gene: .
J gene: TRBJ1-1
V gene: TRBV18
CDR3 DNA: TGTGCCAGCTCACCGCAATTTGGCTCCACTGAAGCTTTCTTT
CDR3 protein: CASSPQFGSTEAFF

clone size: .
D gene: .
J gene: TRBJ2-3
V gene: TRBV9
CDR3 DNA: TGTGCCAGCAGCGTATTTGGCAGGGGGGGCACAGATACGCAGTATTTT
CDR3 protein: CASSVFGRGGTDTQYF

clone size: few
D gene: .
J gene: TRBJ1-6
V gene: TRBV28
CDR3 DNA: TGTGCCAGCAGCCTCCTTCAGGGACCCCTCCACTTT
CDR3 protein: CASSLLQGPLHF

clone size: few
D gene: .
J gene: TRBJ1-4
V gene: TRBV9
CDR3 DNA: TGTGCCAGCAGCTCCCGTAGAACGGGACAAACTGCAACTAATGAAAAACTGTTTTTT
CDR3 protein: CASSSRRTGQTATNEKLFF

clone size: .
D gene: .
J gene: TRBJ1-2
V gene: TRBV6-5
CDR3 DNA: TGTGCCAGCAGGTCCCGCGGGACGGAACGATATGGCTACACCTTC
CDR3 protein: CASRSRGTERYGYTF

clone size: .
D gene: TRBD1
J gene: TRBJ2-2
V gene: TRBV11-2
CDR3 DNA: TGTGCCAGCAGTCGGGACAGCACCGGGGAGCTGTTTTTT
CDR3 protein: CASSRDSTGELFF

clone size: .
D gene: .
J gene: TRBJ2-5
V gene: TRBV2
CDR3 DNA: TGTGCCAGCAGTGTTGAGAGGACAGCCCAAGAGACCCAGTACTTC
CDR3 protein: CASSVERTAQETQYF

clone size: .
D gene: TRBD1
J gene: TRBJ2-3
V gene: TRBV19
CDR3 DNA: TGTGCCAGTAGTACCTATAGAGGACAGGGCAGCACAGATACGCAGTATTTT
CDR3 protein: CASSTYRGQGSTDTQYF

clone size: .
D gene: .
J gene: TRBJ2-1
V gene: TRBV7-6
CDR3 DNA: TGTGCCAGCAGCTTAGGCCTAGAAGGTCGTGAGCAGTTCTTC
CDR3 protein: CASSLGLEGREQFF

clone size: .
D gene: .
J gene: TRBJ1-3
V gene: TRBV6-5
CDR3 DNA: TGTGCCAGCAGTTACTCTAGTCAGGGCGCTGGAAACACCATATATTTT
CDR3 protein: CASSYSSQGAGNTIYF

clone size: .
D gene: TRBD1
J gene: TRBJ1-2
V gene: TRBV6-1
CDR3 DNA: TGTGCCACCGAAGACAGGGACGCTTATGGCTACACCTTC
CDR3 protein: CATEDRDAYGYTF

clone size: few
D gene: TRBD1
J gene: TRBJ1-5
V gene: TRBV3-1/TRBV3-2
CDR3 DNA: TGTGCCAGCAGCCTGGGACAGGGAGCCCAGCCCCAGCATTTT
CDR3 protein: CASSLGQGAQPQHF

clone size: .
D gene: .
J gene: TRBJ1-5
V gene: TRBV2
CDR3 DNA: TGTGCCAGCAGTGTGAGGCGGGGGGCGAGCAATCAGCCCCAGCATTTT
CDR3 protein: CASSVRRGASNQPQHF

clone size: few
D gene: .
J gene: TRBJ1-2
V gene: TRBV11-2
CDR3 DNA: TGTGCCAGCAGCTCTAAGTGGGGGGGACCTGGAGATGGCTACACCTTC
CDR3 protein: CASSSKWGGPGDGYTF

clone size: once
D gene: TRBD2
J gene: TRBJ2-1
V gene: TRBV11-2
CDR3 DNA: TGTGCCAGCAGCTGGACTAGCGGGGGCTACAATGAGCAGTTCTTC
CDR3 protein: CASSWTSGGYNEQFF

clone size: .
D gene: .
J gene: TRBJ1-6
V gene: TRBV28
CDR3 DNA: TGTGCCAGCAGTTTACCTCCGGTTCTCCCGGGGTCCTATAATTCACCCCTCCACTTT
CDR3 protein: CASSLPPVLPGSYNSPLHF

clone size: .
D gene: .
J gene: TRBJ2-7
V gene: TRBV6-5
CDR3 DNA: TGTGCCAGCAGTTACCTCCCAGGGTCCTACGAGCAGTACTTC
CDR3 protein: CASSYLPGSYEQYF

clone size: .
D gene: TRBD1
J gene: TRBJ1-4
V gene: TRBV2
CDR3 DNA: TGTGCCAGCAGTTTGGACAGGGAACTGTTTTTT
CDR3 protein: CASSLDRELFF

clone size: .
D gene: TRBD1
J gene: TRBJ2-7
V gene: TRBV6-5
CDR3 DNA: TGTGCCAGCAGCGTAACGACAGGGGGCGAGCAGTACTTC
CDR3 protein: CASSVTTGGEQYF

clone size: .
D gene: .
J gene: TRBJ1-1
V gene: TRBV18
CDR3 DNA: TGTGCCAGCTCACCACTAGGAGCGAACACTGAAGCTTTCTTT
CDR3 protein: CASSPLGANTEAFF

clone size: .
D gene: TRBD1
J gene: TRBJ1-1
V gene: TRBV27
CDR3 DNA: TGTGCCAGCAGTTCCCAAGGGACAGGCGGAAAAGCTTTCTTT
CDR3 protein: CASSSQGTGGKAFF

clone size: .
D gene: TRBD1
J gene: TRBJ2-1
V gene: TRBV4-2
CDR3 DNA: TGTGCCAGCAGCCAAGGAGGACAGGGTAGGAATGAGCAGTTCTTC
CDR3 protein: CASSQGGQGRNEQFF

clone size: .
D gene: .
J gene: TRBJ2-1
V gene: TRBV9
CDR3 DNA: TGTGCCAGCAGCGCCGGCGGCCAGATATACGATGAGCAGTTCTTC
CDR3 protein: CASSAGGQIYDEQFF

clone size: .
D gene: TRBD1
J gene: TRBJ2-1
V gene: TRBV3-1/TRBV3-2
CDR3 DNA: TGTGCCAGCAGTACGGACAGGAACTACGACAATGAGCAGTTCTTC
CDR3 protein: CASSTDRNYDNEQFF

clone size: .
D gene: TRBD1
J gene: TRBJ1-6
V gene: TRBV19
CDR3 DNA: TGTGCCAGTAGTACGGACAGGGCCTATAATTCACCCCTCCACTTT
CDR3 protein: CASSTDRAYNSPLHF

clone size: .
D gene: .
J gene: TRBJ2-3
V gene: TRBV2
CDR3 DNA: TGTGCCAGCAGTGAACAGGGGGGATTCTCAGATACGCAGTATTTT
CDR3 protein: CASSEQGGFSDTQYF

clone size: .
D gene: .
J gene: TRBJ2-1
V gene: TRBV30
CDR3 DNA: TGTGCCTGGGGGGTGTCGGGCTCCTACAATGAGCAGTTCTTC
CDR3 protein: CAWGVSGSYNEQFF

clone size: .
D gene: TRBD1
J gene: TRBJ2-7
V gene: TRBV13
CDR3 DNA: TGTGCCAGCAGCTTAATAGGGGGCCCCTACGAGCAGTACTTC
CDR3 protein: CASSLIGGPYEQYF

clone size: .
D gene: .
J gene: TRBJ1-4
V gene: TRBV5-1
CDR3 DNA: TGCGCCAGCAGCTACTCCGAGGACAGCCCAACTAATGAAAAACTGTTTTTT
CDR3 protein: CASSYSEDSPTNEKLFF

clone size: once
D gene: TRBD1
J gene: TRBJ1-3
V gene: TRBV5-6
CDR3 DNA: TGTGCCAGCAGCCCCACGGGGACAGGGGGAAACACCATATATTTT
CDR3 protein: CASSPTGTGGNTIYF

clone size: .
D gene: TRBD1
J gene: TRBJ2-1
V gene: TRBV5-1
CDR3 DNA: TGCGCCAGCAGCTTGGGGGGACAGGGTAATGAGCAGTTCTTC
CDR3 protein: CASSLGGQGNEQFF

clone size: .
D gene: .
J gene: TRBJ1-1
V gene: TRBV6-5
CDR3 DNA: TGTGCCAGCAGAAACCCGCTAACTCTTGCTTTCTTT
CDR3 protein: CASRNPLTLAFF

clone size: .
D gene: .
J gene: TRBJ1-1
V gene: TRBV5-6
CDR3 DNA: TGTGCCAGCAGCCTGGGATCTCGGGACACTGAAGCTTTCTTT
CDR3 protein: CASSLGSRDTEAFF

clone size: .
D gene: TRBD1
J gene: TRBJ2-1
V gene: TRBV4-3
CDR3 DNA: TGCGCCAGCAGCCAAGGGGACAGGCGGGATGAGCAGTTCTTC
CDR3 protein: CASSQGDRRDEQFF

clone size: .
D gene: .
J gene: TRBJ2-1
V gene: TRBV18
CDR3 DNA: TGTGCCAGCTCCTCAGAGCCAGCGGTCTACAATGAGCAGTTCTTC
CDR3 protein: CASSSEPAVYNEQFF

clone size: .
D gene: .
J gene: TRBJ1-5
V gene: TRBV6-5
CDR3 DNA: TGTGCCAGCAGTCAGGGGCAGCCTGATCAGCCCCAGCATTTT
CDR3 protein: CASSQGQPDQPQHF

clone size: .
D gene: TRBD1
J gene: TRBJ1-2
V gene: TRBV12-3/TRBV12-4
CDR3 DNA: TGTGCCATCCGAAAGACAGGGAACTATGGCTACACCTTC
CDR3 protein: CAIRKTGNYGYTF

clone size: few
D gene: .
J gene: TRBJ1-2
V gene: TRBV5-1
CDR3 DNA: TGCGCCAGCAGCTTCGACAGAGACTATGGCTACACCTTC
CDR3 protein: CASSFDRDYGYTF

clone size: .
D gene: .
J gene: TRBJ1-2
V gene: TRBV4-3
CDR3 DNA: TGCGCCAGCAGCCTCAAAAGGGGGAACTATGGCTACACCTTC
CDR3 protein: CASSLKRGNYGYTF

clone size: .
D gene: TRBD1
J gene: TRBJ1-6
V gene: TRBV5-6
CDR3 DNA: TGTGCCAGCAGCAAGGGACAGGGGTTCCATTCACCCCTCCACTTT
CDR3 protein: CASSKGQGFHSPLHF

clone size: .
D gene: TRBD1
J gene: TRBJ1-6
V gene: TRBV7-9
CDR3 DNA: TGTGCCAGCAGCTTACCTGGACAGGGGGGTTCACCCCTCCACTTT
CDR3 protein: CASSLPGQGGSPLHF

clone size: .
D gene: TRBD1
J gene: TRBJ2-3
V gene: TRBV5-1
CDR3 DNA: TGCGCCAGCAGCCTCCGACAGGGGGGGGATACGCAGTATTTT
CDR3 protein: CASSLRQGGDTQYF

clone size: few
D gene: .
J gene: TRBJ2-2
V gene: TRBV5-1
CDR3 DNA: TGCGCCAGCAGCTTGGCAGACACCGCGAACACCGGGGAGCTGTTTTTT
CDR3 protein: CASSLADTANTGELFF